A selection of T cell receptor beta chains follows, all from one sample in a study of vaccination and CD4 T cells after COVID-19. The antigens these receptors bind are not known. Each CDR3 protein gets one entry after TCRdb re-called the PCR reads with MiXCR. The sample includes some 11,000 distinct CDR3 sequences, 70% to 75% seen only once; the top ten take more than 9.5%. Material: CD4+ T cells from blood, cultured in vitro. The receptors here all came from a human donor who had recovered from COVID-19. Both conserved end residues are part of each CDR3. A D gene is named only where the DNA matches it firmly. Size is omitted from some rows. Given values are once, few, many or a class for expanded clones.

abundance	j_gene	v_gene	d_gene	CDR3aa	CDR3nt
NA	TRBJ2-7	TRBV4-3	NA	CASSQDGRGSYEQYF	TGCGCCAGCAGCCAAGATGGGCGGGGCAGCTACGAGCAGTACTTC
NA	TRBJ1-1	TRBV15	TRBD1	CATSGPGTALNTEAFF	TGTGCCACCAGCGGACCCGGGACAGCCTTGAACACTGAAGCTTTCTTT
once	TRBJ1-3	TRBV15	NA	CATRRSGNTIYF	TGTGCCACGCGTCGCTCTGGAAACACCATATATTTT
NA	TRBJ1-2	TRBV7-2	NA	CASSSRAAPSNYGYTF	TGTGCCAGCAGCTCCCGCGCGGCACCATCTAACTATGGCTACACCTTC
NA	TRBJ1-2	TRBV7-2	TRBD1	CASSLVGGAYYGYTF	TGTGCCAGCAGCTTAGTAGGGGGCGCATACTATGGCTACACCTTC
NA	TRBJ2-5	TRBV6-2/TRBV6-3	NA	CASKGRAQETQYF	TGTGCCAGCAAGGGCCGGGCTCAAGAGACCCAGTACTTC
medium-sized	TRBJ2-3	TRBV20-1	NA	CSARPQILPTDTQYF	TGCAGTGCTAGGCCCCAAATCCTCCCCACAGATACGCAGTATTTT
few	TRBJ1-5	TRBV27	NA	CASSLSPPALINQPQHF	TGTGCCAGCAGTTTATCCCCACCGGCCCTTATCAATCAGCCCCAGCATTTT
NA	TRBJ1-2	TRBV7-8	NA	CASSHRDLGYGYTF	TGTGCCAGCAGCCACCGGGACCTTGGGTATGGCTACACCTTC
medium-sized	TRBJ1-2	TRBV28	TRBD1	CASSQRQGSGYGYTF	TGTGCCAGCAGTCAGAGACAGGGTAGTGGGTATGGCTACACCTTC
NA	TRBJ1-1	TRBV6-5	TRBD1	CASSSGGRSTEAFF	TGTGCCAGCAGTTCAGGGGGACGTAGCACTGAAGCTTTCTTT
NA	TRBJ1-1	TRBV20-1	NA	CSALDRKNTEAFF	TGCAGTGCCCTGGACCGAAAGAACACTGAAGCTTTCTTT
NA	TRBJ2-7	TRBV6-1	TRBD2	CASSQTSGSSYEQYF	TGTGCCAGCAGTCAGACTAGCGGGAGCTCCTACGAGCAGTACTTC